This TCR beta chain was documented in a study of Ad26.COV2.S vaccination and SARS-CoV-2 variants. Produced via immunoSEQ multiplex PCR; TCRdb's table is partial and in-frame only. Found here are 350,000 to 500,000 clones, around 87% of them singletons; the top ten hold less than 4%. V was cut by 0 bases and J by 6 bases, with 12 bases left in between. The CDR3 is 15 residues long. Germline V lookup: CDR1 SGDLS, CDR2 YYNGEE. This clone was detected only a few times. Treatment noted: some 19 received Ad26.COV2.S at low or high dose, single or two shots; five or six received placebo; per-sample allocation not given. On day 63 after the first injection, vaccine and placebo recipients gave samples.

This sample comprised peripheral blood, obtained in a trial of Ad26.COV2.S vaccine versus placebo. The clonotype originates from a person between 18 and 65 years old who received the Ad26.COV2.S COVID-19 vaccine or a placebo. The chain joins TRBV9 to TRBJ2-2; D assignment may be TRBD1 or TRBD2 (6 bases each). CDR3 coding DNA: TGTGCCAGCAGCGTAGTTGGGGGGCACGCCGGGGAGCTGTTTTTT. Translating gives CASSVVGGHAGELFF.